This T cell receptor (beta chain) emerged from a study of shared clonotypes between healthy human individuals. The assay was immunoSEQ multiplex PCR, and TCRdb's table has in-frame clones only and misses some. The data hold some 1,100,000 clones, with more than 75% observed a single time. The sequence came from a man younger than 35 in good health. Some clones in this sample may be carry-over from other donors' samples. Sequencing was carried out using memory CD4+ T cells from PBMCs. The subset was: CD45RA-negative fraction.

In DNA form, the CDR3 reads TGTGCCAGCAGCTCACCTAAGACGGGACACTCTGGCTACACCTTC. Protein product: CASSSPKTGHSGYTF. The chain is built from TRBV11-2 and TRBJ1-2; tentative D call: TRBD1 (6 bases). Germline V lookup: CDR1 SGHAT, CDR2 FQNNGV. The CDR3 contains 15 residues. V lost 4 bases, J lost 7 bases, and 19 bases lay in between.